This T cell receptor (beta chain) was identified during a study of molecular identifiers for immune sequencing clone quantification. CDR3 length: 16 amino acids. Trimming removed 4 bases from V and 2 bases from J; junction bases left unmatched: 4. CDR1 is SNHLY, CDR2 FYNNEI, per germline. Via MiXCR, TCRdb re-called the PCR reads, giving one row per CDR3 protein. The sample lists about 640,000 distinct CDR3 sequences; just under 20% were seen once. This clonotype was recorded at least ten times. Sequences were obtained from naive CD8+ T cells from blood, with Jurkat cell RNA spiked in. Subset: FACS-sorted CD8+CD4-CCR7+CD45RA+ naive T cells. The receptor comes from a human donor in good health. Some libraries in this study had Jurkat cell RNA spiked in. The chain has TRBV2 and TRBJ2-3, with TRBD2 matching over 12 bases. CDR3 DNA: TGTGCCAGCAGTGGACTAGCGGGGGATTACACAGATACGCAGTATTTT. This gives the protein CASSGLAGDYTDTQYF.